One T cell receptor beta chain is described in this entry. The antigen is not known. V dropped 5 bases and J dropped 0 bases, with 16 bases sitting between them. Germline CDR1 and CDR2: SGHVS and FQNEAQ. This CDR3 has 17 residues. This sample is drawn from a study of T cell repertoires in cytomegalovirus infection. Turning to the study itself: Well-studied HLA-B-restricted epitopes and recently identified HLA-C-restricted epitopes of CMV were both used in the study. Public TCR beta signatures indicated both CMV infection and matching HLA type.

TCRdb re-analysed the reads in MiXCR, keeping a single row per CDR3 protein. The sample lists roughly 800,000 distinct CDR3 sequences; almost 30% were seen once. Sequenced material: cultured CD8+ T cells from PBMCs, taken from culture after CMV antigen stimulation. The rearrangement joins TRBV7-8 to TRBJ2-2; TRBD1 or TRBD2 may be the D gene (5 bases each). This sequence originates from a human donor in good health (CMV status not recorded). Some clones in this sample may be carry-over from other donors' samples. The CDR3 coding sequence is TGTGCCAGCAGCCCCCTCTTCCGGGGACCGAACACCGGGGAGCTGTTTTTT. Amino acids: CASSPLFRGPNTGELFF.